This record looks at one T cell receptor beta chain sequence and its context. Generated by immunoSEQ multiplex PCR, the TCRdb table keeps only in-frame clones and is missing some. The sample has roughly 330,000 clones, roughly nine tenths seen once. This sample stems from a study of cytomegalovirus exposure and HLA in healthy donors. After removal of 6 bases from V and 1 base from J, the junction contained 16 bases not matched to a gene. Germline CDR1 is MDHEN and CDR2 is SYDVKM. The length of the CDR3 is 18 residues. The donors were in the approximately 120-subject validation cohort; that cohort was separate from the roughly 680-subject first cohort.

Material: PBMCs. The gene calls are TRBV28 and TRBJ1-1; TRBD1 matches 8 bases. This receptor was obtained from a young woman in good health and CMV-seropositive. CDR3: CASRALRTGSWWNTEAFF. The CDR3 DNA follows: TGTGCCAGCAGGGCGTTGAGGACAGGGAGTTGGTGGAACACTGAAGCTTTCTTT.